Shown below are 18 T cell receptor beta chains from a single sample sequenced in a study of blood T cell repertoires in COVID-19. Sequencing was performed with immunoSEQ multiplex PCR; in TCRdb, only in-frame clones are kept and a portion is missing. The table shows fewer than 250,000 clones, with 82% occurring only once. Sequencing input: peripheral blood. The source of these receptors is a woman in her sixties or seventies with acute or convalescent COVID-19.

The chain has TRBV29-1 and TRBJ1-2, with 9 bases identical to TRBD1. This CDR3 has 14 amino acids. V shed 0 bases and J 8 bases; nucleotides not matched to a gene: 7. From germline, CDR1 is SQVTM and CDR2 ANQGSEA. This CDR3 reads CSVEDLHRGLGYTF. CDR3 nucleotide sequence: TGCAGCGTTGAAGATCTCCACAGGGGGCTGGGCTACACCTTC.

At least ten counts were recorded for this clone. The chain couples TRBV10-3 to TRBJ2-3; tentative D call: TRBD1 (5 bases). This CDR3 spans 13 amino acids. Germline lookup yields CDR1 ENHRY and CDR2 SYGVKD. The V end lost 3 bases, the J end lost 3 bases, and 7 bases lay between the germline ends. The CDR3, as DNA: TGTGCCATCAGTGATGGGGCTACAGATACGCAGTATTTT. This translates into CAISDGATDTQYF.

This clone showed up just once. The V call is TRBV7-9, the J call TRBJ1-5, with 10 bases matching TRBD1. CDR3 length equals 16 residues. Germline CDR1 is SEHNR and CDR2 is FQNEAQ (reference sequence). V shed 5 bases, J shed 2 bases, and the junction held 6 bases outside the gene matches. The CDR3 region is CASSAGTGEGNQPQHF. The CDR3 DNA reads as TGTGCCAGCAGCGCTGGGACAGGGGAGGGCAATCAGCCCCAGCATTTT.

The CDR3 DNA reads as TGTGCCAGCGGCCGTTCTAGCGGAGCCTACGAGCAGTACTTC. Translating it yields CASGRSSGAYEQYF. The chain is built from TRBV7-2 and TRBJ2-7; 7 nucleotides align to TRBD2. CDR3 length: 14 amino acids. Germline assignment: CDR1 SGHTA and CDR2 FQGNSA. J was trimmed by 2 bases and V by 8 bases; bases with no gene match: 9.

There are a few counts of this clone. The CDR3 protein is CAWSVLNSWSGELFF. The DNA of the CDR3 is TGTGCCTGGAGTGTACTTAATAGTTGGTCCGGGGAGCTGTTTTTT. J is TRBJ2-2 and V is TRBV30; no clear D gene. Germline V CDR1 and CDR2: GTSNPN, SVGIG (reference sequence). The length of the CDR3 is 15 residues. With 0 bases removed from V and 6 bases from J, the gap between germline ends came to 14 bases. The full variable domain, in which reference TRBV30 and TRBJ2-2 provide the parts outside the CDR3, is SQTIHQWPATLVQPVGSPLSLECTVEGTSNPNLYWYRQAAGRGLQLLFYSVGIGQISSEVPQNLSASRPQDRQFILSSKKLLLSDSGFYLCAWSVLNSWSGELFFGEGSRLTVL.

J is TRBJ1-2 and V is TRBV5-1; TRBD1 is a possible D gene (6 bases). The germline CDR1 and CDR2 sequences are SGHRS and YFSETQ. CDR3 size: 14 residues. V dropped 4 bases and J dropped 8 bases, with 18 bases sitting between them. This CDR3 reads CASSPTQGLGGYTF. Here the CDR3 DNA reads TGCGCCAGCAGCCCTACCCAGGGGCTGGGGGGCTACACCTTC. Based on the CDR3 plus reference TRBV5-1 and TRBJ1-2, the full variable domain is KAGVTQTPRYLIKTRGQQVTLSCSPISGHRSVSWYQQTPGQGLQFLFEYFSETQRNKGNFPGRFSGRQFSNSRSEMNVSTLELGDSALYLCASSPTQGLGGYTFGSGTRLTVV.

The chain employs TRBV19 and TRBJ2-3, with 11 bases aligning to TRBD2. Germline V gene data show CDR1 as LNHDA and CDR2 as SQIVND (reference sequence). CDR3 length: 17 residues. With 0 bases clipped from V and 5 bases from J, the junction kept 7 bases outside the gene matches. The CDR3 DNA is TGTGCCAGTAGTATAGATTTTATAGCGGGGGGGAAAGATACGCAGTATTTT. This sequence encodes CASSIDFIAGGKDTQYF.

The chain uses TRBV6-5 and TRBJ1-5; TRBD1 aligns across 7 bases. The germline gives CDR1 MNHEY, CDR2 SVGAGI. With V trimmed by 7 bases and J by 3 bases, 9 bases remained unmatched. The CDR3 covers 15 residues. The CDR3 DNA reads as TGTGCCAGCAACCCTTCACAGGGGAACAATCAGCCCCAGCATTTT. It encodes CASNPSQGNNQPQHF.

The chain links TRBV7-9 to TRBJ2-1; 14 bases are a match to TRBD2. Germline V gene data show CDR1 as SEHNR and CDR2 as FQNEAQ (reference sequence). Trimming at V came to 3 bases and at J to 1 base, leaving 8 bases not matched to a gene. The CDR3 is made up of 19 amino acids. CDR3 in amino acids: CASSFPGTSGGTSYNEQFF. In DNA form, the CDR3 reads TGTGCCAGCAGCTTCCCGGGGACTAGCGGGGGTACATCCTACAATGAGCAGTTCTTC. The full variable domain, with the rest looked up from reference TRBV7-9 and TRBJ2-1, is DTGVSQNPRHKITKRGQNVTFRCDPISEHNRLYWYRQTLGQGPEFLTYFQNEAQLEKSRLLSDRFSAERPKGSFSTLEIQRTEQGDSAMYLCASSFPGTSGGTSYNEQFFGPGTRLTVL.

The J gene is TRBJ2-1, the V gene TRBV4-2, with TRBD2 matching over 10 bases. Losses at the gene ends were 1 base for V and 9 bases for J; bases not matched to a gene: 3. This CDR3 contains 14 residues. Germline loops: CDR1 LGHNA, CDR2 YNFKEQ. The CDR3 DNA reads TGTGCCAGCAGCCAAGGAGCGGGGGGGCGTGAGCAGTTCTTC. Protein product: CASSQGAGGREQFF.

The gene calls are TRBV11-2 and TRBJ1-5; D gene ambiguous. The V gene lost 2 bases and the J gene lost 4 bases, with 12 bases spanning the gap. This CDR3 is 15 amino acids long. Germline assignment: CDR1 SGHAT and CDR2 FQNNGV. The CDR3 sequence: CASSLLPGRNQPQHF. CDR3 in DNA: TGTGCCAGCAGCTTATTACCCGGGAGGAATCAGCCCCAGCATTTT.

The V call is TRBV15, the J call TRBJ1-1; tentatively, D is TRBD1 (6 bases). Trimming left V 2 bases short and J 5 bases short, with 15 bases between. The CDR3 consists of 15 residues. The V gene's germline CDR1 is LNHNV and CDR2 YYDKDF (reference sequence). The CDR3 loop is CATSRSFSGVTEAFF. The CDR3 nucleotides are TGTGCCACCAGCAGATCTTTTTCAGGGGTAACTGAAGCTTTCTTT.

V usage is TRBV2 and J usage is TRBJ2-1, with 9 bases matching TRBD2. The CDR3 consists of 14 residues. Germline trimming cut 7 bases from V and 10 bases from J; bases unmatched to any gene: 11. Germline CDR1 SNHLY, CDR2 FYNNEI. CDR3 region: CASKPGGGAREQFF. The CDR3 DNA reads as TGTGCCAGCAAACCGGGCGGGGGGGCTCGGGAGCAGTTCTTC.

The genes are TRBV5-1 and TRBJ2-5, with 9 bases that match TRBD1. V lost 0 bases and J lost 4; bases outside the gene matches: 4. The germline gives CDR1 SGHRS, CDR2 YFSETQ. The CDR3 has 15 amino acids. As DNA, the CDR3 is TGCGCCAGCAGCTTGGGGGACAGGGAACGAGAGACCCAGTACTTC. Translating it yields CASSLGDRERETQYF.

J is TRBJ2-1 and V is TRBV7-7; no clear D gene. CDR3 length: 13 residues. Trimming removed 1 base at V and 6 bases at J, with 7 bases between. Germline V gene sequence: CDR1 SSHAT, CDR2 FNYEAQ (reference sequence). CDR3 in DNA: TGTGCCAGCAGCTTAGACCCAGGCAATGAGCAGTTCTTC. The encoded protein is CASSLDPGNEQFF.

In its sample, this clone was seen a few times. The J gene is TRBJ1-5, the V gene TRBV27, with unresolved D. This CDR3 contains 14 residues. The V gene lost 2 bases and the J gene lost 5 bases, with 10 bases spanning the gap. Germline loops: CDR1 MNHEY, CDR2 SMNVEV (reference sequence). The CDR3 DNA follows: TGTGCCAGCAGTTTAGGCCGGCAGGATCAGCCCCAGCATTTT. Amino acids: CASSLGRQDQPQHF.

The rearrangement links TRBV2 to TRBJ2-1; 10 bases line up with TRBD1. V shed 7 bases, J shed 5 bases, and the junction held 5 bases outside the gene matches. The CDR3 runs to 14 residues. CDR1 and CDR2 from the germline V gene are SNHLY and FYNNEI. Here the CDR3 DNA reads TGTGCCAGCACCGCCGGGACAGGGGACAATGAGCAGTTCTTC. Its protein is CASTAGTGDNEQFF.

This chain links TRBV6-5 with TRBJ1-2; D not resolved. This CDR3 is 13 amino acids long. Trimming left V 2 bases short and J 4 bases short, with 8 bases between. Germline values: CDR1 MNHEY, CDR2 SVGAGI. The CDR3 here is CASSYGQAYGYTF. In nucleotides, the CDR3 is TGTGCCAGCAGTTACGGGCAGGCCTATGGCTACACCTTC.